Below are 29 T cell receptor beta chains sequenced from a single sample in a study of T and B cells in COVID-19 patients. TRB rearrangements were amplified by multiplex PCR with BIOMED2 TRB-A/B primers. TCRdb reprocessed the multiplex PCR reads with MiXCR, giving one entry per CDR3 protein. Counted here are approximately 20,000 distinct CDR3 sequences, roughly 27% occurring once; the ten biggest clones make up 2.8%. TRB was amplified from about 250-500 ng of blood genomic DNA. Input material: blood. The receptor set was obtained from a human donor who had recovered from COVID-19.

This clonotype was observed a few times. The gene calls are TRBV6-5 and TRBJ1-2; the D is unclear. Trimming stripped 7 bases from V and 4 bases from J, with 13 bases between. The CDR3 has 13 amino acids. Germline V CDR1 and CDR2: MNHEY, SVGAGI. CDR3: CASTRGVSYGYTF. In DNA form, the CDR3 reads TGTGCCAGCACCCGAGGTGTGTCCTATGGCTACACCTTC.

The table lists this clonotype with a few counts. The rearrangement links TRBV19 to TRBJ2-7, with D possibly called TRBD1 or TRBD2 (6 bases each). The length of the CDR3 is 16 residues. V was shortened by 1 base and J by 3 bases, with 16 bases between the two germline ends. Germline V gives CDR1 LNHDA, CDR2 SQIVND (reference sequence). The CDR3 loop reads CASSIAGAGHYYEQYF. CDR3 DNA: TGTGCCAGTAGTATAGCGGGGGCGGGACACTACTACGAGCAGTACTTC.

The chain recombines TRBV25-1 with TRBJ2-3; TRBD1 matches 9 bases. Germline V lookup: CDR1 MGHDK, CDR2 SYGVNS. V lost 1 base and J lost 4; bases outside the gene matches: 12. This CDR3 is built from 18 residues. CDR3 region: CASSESPGQGIGADTQYF. The CDR3 DNA is TGTGCCAGCAGTGAATCCCCCGGACAGGGGATTGGGGCAGATACGCAGTATTTT.

This clonotype was detected ten times or more. The J gene is TRBJ2-7, the V gene TRBV19; TRBD1 matches 8 bases. The V gene's germline CDR1 is LNHDA and CDR2 SQIVND (reference sequence). After removal of 5 bases from V and 3 bases from J, the junction contained 3 bases not matched to a gene. The CDR3 extends over 13 amino acids. CDR3 sequence reads: CASSGGQGYEQYF. The CDR3 nucleotides are TGTGCCAGTAGTGGAGGACAGGGCTACGAGCAGTACTTC.

V gene TRBV6-5 combines with J gene TRBJ1-1, with D uncertain. Germline V gene lookup returns CDR1 MNHEY and CDR2 SVGAGI. The CDR3 runs to 15 residues. Trimming left V 6 bases short and J 1 base short, with 15 bases between. The CDR3 spells CASSPLGYPNTEAFF. CDR3 nucleotide sequence: TGTGCCAGCAGCCCCCTGGGGTATCCGAACACTGAAGCTTTCTTT.

This clonotype was counted between two and nine times. The V and J genes are TRBV27 and TRBJ1-1; D remains unclear. The CDR3 has 14 residues. Germline values: CDR1 MNHEY, CDR2 SMNVEV (reference sequence). Trimming pared 2 bases from V and 3 bases from J, leaving 10 bases between. CDR3 residues: CASSLVYGYTEAFF. As DNA, the CDR3 is TGTGCCAGCAGTTTAGTGTACGGCTACACTGAAGCTTTCTTT.

The chain combines TRBV5-4 with TRBJ1-6; no reliable D call. V lost 3 bases to trimming and J lost 2 bases, with 12 bases between them. In germline, CDR1 is SGHNT, CDR2 YYREEE (reference sequence). The CDR3 has 16 amino acids. In nucleotides, the CDR3 is TGTGCCAGCAGCTCAGGATCTGTACCCTATAATTCACCCCTCCACTTT. Translation: CASSSGSVPYNSPLHF.

The chain has TRBV30 and TRBJ1-5; D might be TRBD1 (5 bases). The CDR3 is made up of 14 amino acids. Trimming cost V 1 base and J 3 bases, with 10 bases left between them. Germline V gene sequence: CDR1 GTSNPN, CDR2 SVGIG (reference sequence). CDR3 nucleotide sequence: TGTGCCTGGAGTGGCGACAGTAACAATCAGCCCCAGCATTTT. It yields the protein CAWSGDSNNQPQHF.

This clonotype was seen more than once but under ten times. V and J are TRBV19 and TRBJ2-5, with a possible D match to TRBD1 (6 bases). The CDR3 is 16 residues long. Germline V gene data show CDR1 as LNHDA and CDR2 as SQIVND (reference sequence). Trimming left V 1 base short and J 2 bases short, with 14 bases between. Here the CDR3 reads CASSIGWAGEQETQYF. CDR3 bases: TGTGCCAGTAGTATAGGTTGGGCAGGGGAGCAAGAGACCCAGTACTTC.

The J gene is TRBJ2-7, the V gene TRBV12-3 or TRBV12-4; D is unresolved. The CDR3 runs 13 residues. V dropped 7 bases and J dropped 0 bases, with 10 bases sitting between them. The chain's CDR3 is CASTMTDSYEQYF. As DNA, the CDR3 is TGTGCCAGCACCATGACGGACTCCTACGAGCAGTACTTC.

This clonotype has a handful of counts. The V and J genes are TRBV19 and TRBJ1-2; the D is unclear. Germline V gives CDR1 LNHDA, CDR2 SQIVND (reference sequence). Deletions cut 5 bases from V and 8 bases from J, with 15 bases between. The CDR3 is made up of 13 amino acids. The CDR3 bases are TGTGCCAGTAGTTTATCGGCAGTGCAGGGCTACACCTTC. Protein sequence: CASSLSAVQGYTF.

A word on this clonotype: The germline gene is not matched at one end of the junction; a read error may be the cause. The CDR3 protein is CASGLQAQTEAFF. The CDR3 DNA reads TGTGCCAGCGGCTTGCAGGCTCAAACTGAAGCTTTCTTT. This chain links TRBV5-5 with TRBJ1-1, with D hard to call. CDR1 and CDR2 from the germline V gene are SGHKS and YYEKEE (reference sequence). The CDR3 contains 13 residues.

The V gene is TRBV5-1, the J gene TRBJ2-2, with 8 nucleotides matching TRBD2. The CDR3 has 14 amino acids. The V gene end was trimmed by 4 bases and the J gene end by 6 bases; junction bases not matched to a gene: 5. Germline loops: CDR1 SGHRS, CDR2 YFSETQ. This CDR3 is CASSEGLEAGELFF. CDR3 coding DNA: TGCGCCAGCAGCGAGGGACTAGAGGCCGGGGAGCTGTTTTTT.

This clonotype showed up just once. This chain links TRBV7-3 with TRBJ2-5; tentatively, D is TRBD1 (5 bases). Trimming took off 5 bases at V and 3 bases at J, with 19 bases between the two ends. This CDR3 has 16 residues. In germline, CDR1 is SGHTA, CDR2 FQGTGA. In DNA form, the CDR3 reads TGTGCCAGCAGCCAAGGGATCGGCAGGGAAGAAGAGACCCAGTACTTC. The encoded protein is CASSQGIGREEETQYF.

This clonotype was detected only a few times. The genes are TRBV7-2 and TRBJ2-1; D is perhaps TRBD2 (6 bases). CDR3 length: 14 residues. V lost 1 base, J lost 10 bases, and 14 bases lay in between. CDR1 and CDR2 from the germline V gene are SGHTA and FQGNSA. The CDR3 is CASSLVGLPREQFF. CDR3 in DNA: TGTGCCAGCAGCTTAGTGGGACTCCCCCGGGAGCAGTTCTTC.

The table lists this clonotype with a few counts. This rearrangement joins TRBV19 to TRBJ2-1; 8 bases are shared with TRBD2. CDR1 LNHDA and CDR2 SQIVND come from the germline V gene (reference sequence). Losses at the gene ends were 0 bases for V and 3 bases for J; bases not matched to a gene: 10. This CDR3 contains 18 residues. In DNA, the CDR3 is TGTGCCAGTAGTATAGATGGGAGGGCGGGGGGTTACTACAATGAGCAGTTCTTC. It encodes CASSIDGRAGGYYNEQFF.

The chain uses TRBV18 and TRBJ2-5; tentatively, D is TRBD1 (6 bases). Germline V gives CDR1 KGHSH, CDR2 LQKENI. V was cut by 2 bases and J by 2 bases, with 6 bases left in between. This CDR3 spans 13 amino acids. The CDR3, as DNA: TGTGCCAGCTCACCAAGGGGGCAAGAGACCCAGTACTTC. As protein: CASSPRGQETQYF.

The chain has TRBV12-3 or TRBV12-4 and TRBJ2-7; perhaps D is TRBD1 or TRBD2 (5 bases each). The germline V and J ends were trimmed by 3 bases and 4 bases, with 13 bases remaining between them. The CDR3 has 14 amino acids. The CDR3 bases are TGTGCCAGCAGTTTCCCCCCAGGGACGTACGAGCAGTACTTC. As protein: CASSFPPGTYEQYF.

By sample fraction, this clonotype is medium-sized. The chain links TRBV29-1 to TRBJ1-1; D might be TRBD1 (5 bases). The CDR3 is 11 residues long. Looked up from germline, CDR1 is SQVTM and CDR2 is ANQGSEA. V was pared by 7 bases and J by 5 bases, with 11 bases between. CDR3 bases: TGCAGCGCAGTAAGGGGTACTGAAGCTTTCTTT. Translated, it gives CSAVRGTEAFF.

With regard to this clonotype: This may stem from a read error, because a much larger clone lies one nucleotide away. The chain is built from TRBV29-1 and TRBJ2-7; D is ambiguous. CDR3 length equals 13 residues. V lost 6 bases and J lost 3, with 15 bases in between. Germline assignment: CDR1 SQVTM and CDR2 ANQGSEA. This CDR3 is CSVRTVYFYEQYF. CDR3 sequence (DNA): TGCAGCGTCCGGACGGTATACTTCTACGAGCAGTACTTC.

The genes are TRBV18 and TRBJ1-1; 7 bases are shared with TRBD1. This CDR3 spans 13 amino acids. After removal of 3 bases from V and 3 bases from J, the junction contained 1 base not matched to a gene. Germline V CDR1 and CDR2: KGHSH, LQKENI. CDR3 protein: CASSPRGDTEAFF. CDR3 coding DNA: TGTGCCAGCTCACCCAGGGGGGACACTGAAGCTTTCTTT.

This chain's CDR3 is CASGGVYEQYF. The CDR3 bases are TGTGCCAGCGGAGGGGTCTACGAGCAGTACTTC. V usage is TRBV2 and J usage is TRBJ2-7, with D perhaps matching TRBD2 (6 bases). Germline loops: CDR1 SNHLY, CDR2 FYNNEI. V lost 8 bases and J 3 bases, leaving 8 bases between the germline ends. This CDR3 region has 11 residues.

The chain employs TRBV5-1 and TRBJ2-1; 11 bases fit TRBD2. The CDR3 contains 16 residues. Germline lookup yields CDR1 SGHRS and CDR2 YFSETQ. The V gene end was trimmed by 4 bases and the J gene end by 5 bases; junction bases not matched to a gene: 8. The CDR3 nucleotides read TGCGCCAGCAGCGGATTAGCGGGAGGGCGAGACAATGAGCAGTTCTTC. Translated: CASSGLAGGRDNEQFF. Together with reference TRBV5-1 and TRBJ2-1, the CDR3 gives the full variable domain: KAGVTQTPRYLIKTRGQQVTLSCSPISGHRSVSWYQQTPGQGLQFLFEYFSETQRNKGNFPGRFSGRQFSNSRSEMNVSTLELGDSALYLCASSGLAGGRDNEQFFGPGTRLTVL.

CDR3 sequence (DNA): TGTGCCAGTAGTTTCTCCCGGGCCGACTTCCCCGGGGCCAACGTCCTGACTTTC. Protein product: CASSFSRADFPGANVLTF. V gene TRBV19 combines with J gene TRBJ2-6, with D unresolved. The CDR3 extends over 18 amino acids. The germline CDR1 and CDR2 sequences are LNHDA and SQIVND (reference sequence). Trimming took 5 bases from V and 4 from J, leaving 21 bases between them.

V and J are TRBV20-1 and TRBJ2-3; D is unresolved. This CDR3 has 12 residues. Trimming left V 7 bases short and J 2 bases short, with 10 bases between. Germline lookup yields CDR1 DFQATT and CDR2 SNEGSKA (reference sequence). CDR3 coding DNA: TGCAGTGTTGTCGGCCCCACAGATACGCAGTATTTT. Protein sequence: CSVVGPTDTQYF.

The chain recombines TRBV5-1 with TRBJ1-2; no clear D gene. The CDR3 is made up of 15 amino acids. CDR1 is SGHRS, CDR2 YFSETQ, per germline. The V and J ends lost 0 bases and 0 bases respectively, with 9 bases between them. CDR3 nucleotides: TGCGCCAGCAGCTTGGGGAGGGCAGCTAACTATGGCTACACCTTC. Its protein is CASSLGRAANYGYTF.

The sample holds a few counts of this clonotype. This chain connects TRBV6-2 or TRBV6-3 to TRBJ1-3; TRBD1 matches 12 bases. The V gene's germline CDR1 is MNHEY and CDR2 SVGEGT. The trim removed 5 bases at V and 7 bases at J, leaving 6 bases unmatched. This CDR3 is 15 amino acids long. CDR3: CASSRPGQGANTIYF. The CDR3, as DNA: TGTGCCAGCAGTCGCCCGGGACAGGGGGCGAACACCATATATTTT.

The J gene is TRBJ2-5, the V gene TRBV6-5; TRBD2 aligns across 15 bases. CDR3 length: 16 amino acids. Trimming at V came to 6 bases and at J to 4 bases, leaving 6 bases not matched to a gene. CDR1 MNHEY and CDR2 SVGAGI come from the germline V gene. CDR3 loop: CASSLGTSGGRETQYF. DNA for the CDR3: TGTGCCAGCAGCCTCGGGACTAGCGGGGGGAGAGAGACCCAGTACTTC.

This clonotype was observed at least ten times. The chain uses TRBV27 and TRBJ2-3, with 8 bases matching TRBD1. The germline CDR1 and CDR2 sequences are MNHEY and SMNVEV (reference sequence). V gave up 3 bases and J gave up 8 bases; unmatched junction bases: 4. CDR3 size: 13 residues. The CDR3 nucleotides read TGTGCCAGCAGTTTGACAGGGGTGGGTACGCAGTATTTT. Translated, it gives CASSLTGVGTQYF.